Sequencing of this T cell receptor beta chain was carried out in a study of PD-L1 blockade in urothelial cancer. Study-wide context: About 85% of the 29 patients were males with bladder-origin urothelial cancer. Prior chemotherapy in patients spanned 0 to 3 regimens. Samples came from 3 weeks, at the second dose, and 6 weeks into treatment.

Time point specified: pretreatment peripheral blood. Locally advanced or metastatic urothelial carcinoma was diagnosed in the patients. V trimming: 0 bases; J trimming: 6 bases; junction bases outside the gene matches: 5. The CDR3 runs to 14 residues. From germline, CDR1 is SGHRS and CDR2 YFSETQ. Clones were read by immunoSEQ multiplex PCR, and TCRdb kept only the in-frame ones, dropping some. This table holds tens of thousands of clones, about four fifths found once. V gene TRBV5-1 combines with J gene TRBJ1-2, with TRBD1 matching over 7 bases. This material consisted of PBMCs, taken around atezolizumab (anti-PD-L1) treatment. This TCR came from a man aged 60 to 75 with urothelial cancer. Written as DNA, the CDR3 is TGCGCCAGCAGCTTGGCCGGAACAGGGGATGGCTACACCTTC. It specifies CASSLAGTGDGYTF.